A selection of T cell receptor beta chains follows, all from one sample in a study of CD8+ T cells in alopecia areata. Sequenced by immunoSEQ multiplex PCR; TCRdb stores in-frame clones only, minus some. The table includes roughly 200,000 clones, 63% detected once. This material consisted of CD4+ T cells sorted from blood, taken at week 0. These receptors originate from a human donor with alopecia areata. Both conserved end residues are part of each CDR3. The D gene is left open where the match is weak. Only part of the rows carry a size: once, few, many, or a class if the clone is expanded.

v_call: TRBV6-5; clone_size: NA; j_call: TRBJ2-7; d_call: TRBD2; cdr3_aa: CATRLAGGPYEQYF; cdr3_nt: TGTGCCACCAGACTAGCGGGGGGACCCTACGAGCAGTACTTC
v_call: TRBV30; clone_size: NA; j_call: TRBJ1-1; d_call: NA; cdr3_aa: CAWSSRTYTEAFF; cdr3_nt: TGTGCCTGGAGTTCCAGGACATACACTGAAGCTTTCTTT
v_call: TRBV18; clone_size: NA; j_call: TRBJ2-6; d_call: TRBD1; cdr3_aa: CASSPDRGSYGANVLTF; cdr3_nt: TGTGCCAGCTCACCTGACAGGGGATCCTACGGGGCCAACGTCCTGACTTTC
v_call: TRBV19; clone_size: few; j_call: TRBJ2-2; d_call: NA; cdr3_aa: CASHPGREVGGELFF; cdr3_nt: TGTGCCAGCCATCCAGGAAGGGAGGTTGGCGGGGAGCTGTTTTTT
v_call: TRBV19; clone_size: few; j_call: TRBJ1-1; d_call: NA; cdr3_aa: CASSIRNTEAFF; cdr3_nt: TGTGCCAGTAGTATTCGGAACACTGAAGCTTTCTTT
v_call: TRBV5-1; clone_size: few; j_call: TRBJ2-4; d_call: NA; cdr3_aa: CASSQNNRGENIQYF; cdr3_nt: TGCGCCAGCAGCCAAAATAACCGGGGAGAAAACATTCAGTACTTC
v_call: TRBV5-1; clone_size: NA; j_call: TRBJ2-7; d_call: NA; cdr3_aa: CASSPGTPSYEQYF; cdr3_nt: TGCGCCAGCAGCCCCGGGACACCCTCCTACGAGCAGTACTTC
v_call: TRBV4-3; clone_size: once; j_call: TRBJ2-1; d_call: NA; cdr3_aa: CASSQEYGQTFWEQFF; cdr3_nt: TGCGCCAGCAGCCAAGAGTATGGACAGACCTTTTGGGAGCAGTTCTTC
v_call: TRBV29-1; clone_size: once; j_call: TRBJ2-7; d_call: NA; cdr3_aa: CSVGDGVSYEQYF; cdr3_nt: TGCAGCGTTGGGGACGGAGTCTCCTACGAGCAGTACTTC
v_call: TRBV7-2; clone_size: few; j_call: TRBJ2-3; d_call: NA; cdr3_aa: CASSWGGTDTQYF; cdr3_nt: TGTGCCAGCAGCTGGGGTGGCACAGATACGCAGTATTTT
v_call: TRBV11-2; clone_size: many; j_call: TRBJ2-2; d_call: NA; cdr3_aa: CASSSSAGELFF; cdr3_nt: TGTGCCAGCAGCTCTAGCGCCGGGGAGCTGTTTTTT
v_call: TRBV2; clone_size: NA; j_call: TRBJ1-2; d_call: NA; cdr3_aa: CASSEGRRLYGYTF; cdr3_nt: TGTGCCAGCAGTGAGGGACGGAGGCTATATGGCTACACCTTC
v_call: TRBV15; clone_size: NA; j_call: TRBJ2-1; d_call: NA; cdr3_aa: CATSREAAGASYNEQFF; cdr3_nt: TGTGCCACCAGCAGAGAAGCCGCGGGTGCCTCCTACAATGAGCAGTTCTTC
v_call: TRBV1; clone_size: NA; j_call: TRBJ2-7; d_call: NA; cdr3_aa: CTSSHSVREGRTYEQYF; cdr3_nt: TGCACCAGCAGCCATAGCGTGAGGGAGGGAAGAACCTACGAGCAGTACTTC
v_call: TRBV7-3; clone_size: few; j_call: TRBJ2-2; d_call: NA; cdr3_aa: CASSSGITGELFF; cdr3_nt: TGTGCCAGCAGTTCGGGAATCACCGGGGAGCTGTTTTTT
v_call: TRBV10-3; clone_size: few; j_call: TRBJ2-6; d_call: NA; cdr3_aa: CAISDSGANVLTF; cdr3_nt: TGTGCCATCAGTGACTCTGGGGCCAACGTCCTGACTTTC
v_call: TRBV30; clone_size: NA; j_call: TRBJ2-1; d_call: TRBD1; cdr3_aa: CAWETGGLYNEQFF; cdr3_nt: TGTGCCTGGGAAACAGGGGGCCTCTACAATGAGCAGTTCTTC
v_call: TRBV2; clone_size: NA; j_call: TRBJ2-7; d_call: NA; cdr3_aa: CASTGPRDEQYF; cdr3_nt: TGTGCCAGCACCGGGCCGCGGGACGAGCAGTACTTC
v_call: TRBV2; clone_size: NA; j_call: TRBJ2-7; d_call: NA; cdr3_aa: CASSQVPYEQYF; cdr3_nt: TGTGCCAGCAGCCAAGTACCCTACGAGCAGTACTTC
v_call: TRBV30; clone_size: NA; j_call: TRBJ1-1; d_call: NA; cdr3_aa: CAWSVWNTEAFF; cdr3_nt: TGTGCCTGGAGTGTGTGGAACACTGAAGCTTTCTTT
v_call: TRBV4-3; clone_size: NA; j_call: TRBJ2-5; d_call: NA; cdr3_aa: CASSQDSLRLETQYF; cdr3_nt: TGCGCCAGCAGCCAAGACTCCTTGCGGTTGGAGACCCAGTACTTC
v_call: TRBV30; clone_size: NA; j_call: TRBJ1-1; d_call: NA; cdr3_aa: CAWSHMNTEAFF; cdr3_nt: TGTGCCTGGAGTCACATGAACACTGAAGCTTTCTTT
v_call: TRBV14; clone_size: once; j_call: TRBJ2-6; d_call: TRBD2; cdr3_aa: CASSPRRLTSGTGANVLTF; cdr3_nt: TGTGCCAGCAGCCCCCGCCGCCTAACTAGCGGTACTGGGGCCAACGTCCTGACTTTC
v_call: TRBV5-1; clone_size: NA; j_call: TRBJ2-2; d_call: TRBD2; cdr3_aa: CASRPTSGGDGELFF; cdr3_nt: TGCGCCAGCAGACCGACTAGCGGGGGTGACGGGGAGCTGTTTTTT
v_call: TRBV5-4; clone_size: NA; j_call: TRBJ1-6; d_call: NA; cdr3_aa: CASSNRESAPLHF; cdr3_nt: TGTGCCAGCAGCAACAGGGAATCCGCACCCCTCCACTTT
v_call: TRBV7-2; clone_size: NA; j_call: TRBJ1-2; d_call: TRBD1; cdr3_aa: CASSLTGTDYGYTF; cdr3_nt: TGTGCCAGCAGCCTAACTGGGACAGACTATGGCTACACCTTC
v_call: TRBV20-1; clone_size: few; j_call: TRBJ1-2; d_call: NA; cdr3_aa: CSATSDWGYTF; cdr3_nt: TGCAGTGCCACATCGGACTGGGGCTACACCTTC
v_call: TRBV7-2; clone_size: NA; j_call: TRBJ2-5; d_call: TRBD2; cdr3_aa: CASSSSGGFETQYF; cdr3_nt: TGTGCCAGCAGCTCTAGCGGGGGGTTTGAGACCCAGTACTTC
v_call: TRBV9; clone_size: NA; j_call: TRBJ1-2; d_call: NA; cdr3_aa: CASSVSGLGGYTF; cdr3_nt: TGTGCCAGCAGCGTATCTGGGCTGGGCGGCTACACCTTC
v_call: TRBV30; clone_size: NA; j_call: TRBJ1-1; d_call: NA; cdr3_aa: CAWRRDGQTEAFF; cdr3_nt: TGTGCCTGGAGACGGGACGGACAAACTGAAGCTTTCTTT
v_call: TRBV6-5; clone_size: NA; j_call: TRBJ2-2; d_call: NA; cdr3_aa: CASSYGWQGETGELFF; cdr3_nt: TGTGCCAGCAGTTATGGGTGGCAGGGCGAGACCGGGGAGCTGTTTTTT
v_call: TRBV7-8; clone_size: many; j_call: TRBJ2-7; d_call: NA; cdr3_aa: CASSAGRSYEQYF; cdr3_nt: TGTGCCAGCTCCGCCGGCAGATCCTACGAGCAGTACTTC
v_call: TRBV29-1; clone_size: once; j_call: TRBJ2-1; d_call: TRBD2; cdr3_aa: CSVVTSASYNEQFF; cdr3_nt: TGCAGCGTCGTGACTAGCGCATCCTACAATGAGCAGTTCTTC
v_call: TRBV7-6; clone_size: NA; j_call: TRBJ2-5; d_call: NA; cdr3_aa: CASRSGETQYF; cdr3_nt: TGTGCCAGCAGGTCCGGGGAGACCCAGTACTTC
v_call: TRBV6-1; clone_size: NA; j_call: TRBJ2-2; d_call: NA; cdr3_aa: CASIRETGELFF; cdr3_nt: TGTGCCAGCATTAGGGAAACCGGGGAGCTGTTTTTT
v_call: TRBV29-1; clone_size: few; j_call: TRBJ2-1; d_call: NA; cdr3_aa: CSVPRPGTYNEQFF; cdr3_nt: TGCAGCGTTCCCCGACCGGGGACCTACAATGAGCAGTTCTTC
v_call: TRBV15; clone_size: NA; j_call: TRBJ1-5; d_call: NA; cdr3_aa: CATRQDSNQPQHF; cdr3_nt: TGTGCCACTCGACAGGATAGCAATCAGCCCCAGCATTTT
v_call: TRBV5-1; clone_size: NA; j_call: TRBJ2-5; d_call: TRBD1; cdr3_aa: CASSSQGSFQETQYF; cdr3_nt: TGCGCCAGCAGCTCACAGGGGTCCTTCCAAGAGACCCAGTACTTC
v_call: TRBV9; clone_size: NA; j_call: TRBJ2-3; d_call: NA; cdr3_aa: CASSESVTDTQYF; cdr3_nt: TGTGCCAGCAGCGAATCGGTCACAGATACGCAGTATTTT
v_call: TRBV29-1; clone_size: NA; j_call: TRBJ2-3; d_call: TRBD2; cdr3_aa: CSVRTSGTDTQYF; cdr3_nt: TGCAGCGTCCGGACTAGCGGCACAGATACGCAGTATTTT
v_call: TRBV29-1; clone_size: NA; j_call: TRBJ1-2; d_call: NA; cdr3_aa: CSVSTGLGDYGYTF; cdr3_nt: TGCAGCGTTTCTACAGGGCTGGGGGACTATGGCTACACCTTC
v_call: TRBV29-1; clone_size: NA; j_call: TRBJ2-1; d_call: NA; cdr3_aa: CSVTSGRLYNEQFF; cdr3_nt: TGCAGCGTCACCTCAGGGCGCCTATACAATGAGCAGTTCTTC
v_call: TRBV30; clone_size: NA; j_call: TRBJ1-1; d_call: NA; cdr3_aa: CAWRYRSDTEAFF; cdr3_nt: TGTGCCTGGAGATACAGAAGCGACACTGAAGCTTTCTTT
v_call: TRBV2; clone_size: few; j_call: TRBJ2-3; d_call: NA; cdr3_aa: CASSQDRTYTDTQYF; cdr3_nt: TGTGCCAGCAGTCAGGACAGAACTTACACAGATACGCAGTATTTT
v_call: TRBV27; clone_size: NA; j_call: TRBJ2-3; d_call: NA; cdr3_aa: CATPRPSQYF; cdr3_nt: TGTGCCACACCCCGTCCCTCGCAGTATTTT
v_call: TRBV2; clone_size: NA; j_call: TRBJ1-2; d_call: NA; cdr3_aa: CASSGRGYGYTF; cdr3_nt: TGTGCCAGCAGTGGCCGAGGCTATGGCTACACCTTC
v_call: TRBV4-1; clone_size: once; j_call: TRBJ2-5; d_call: TRBD2; cdr3_aa: CASSRSGVQETQYF; cdr3_nt: TGCGCCAGCAGCCGAAGCGGGGTCCAAGAGACCCAGTACTTC